This T cell receptor (beta chain) was obtained from a study of CD8 T cells in Susac syndrome. Points on this clonotype: Its antigen is not known.

The study's findings and limits: The study conceded that relatively few individuals underwent its TCR sequencing and HLA analysis.

The V gene end was trimmed by 7 bases and the J gene end by 7 bases; junction bases not matched to a gene: 13. Looked up from germline, CDR1 is SGDLS and CDR2 is YYNGEE. The CDR3 is 17 residues long. RNA in amounts of roughly 0.45 to 1 ug was reverse transcribed with random hexamers. The CDR3 of TCR beta was amplified by immunoSEQ multiplex PCR across 54 Vbeta and 13 Jbeta. TCRdb called the immunoSEQ multiplex PCR reads again in MiXCR, with one record for every CDR3 protein. Of fewer than 250,000 distinct CDR3 sequences in the sample, roughly 92% were seen once. Controls were age- and sex-matched healthy donors.

Material: CD4+ T cells from PBMCs. This clonotype was obtained from a human donor in good health. The chain carries TRBV9 and TRBJ1-6, with 11 bases matching TRBD1. The chain's CDR3 is CASDPNGTGGKNSPLHF. CDR3 coding DNA: TGTGCCAGCGATCCGAATGGGACAGGGGGTAAGAATTCACCCCTCCACTTT.